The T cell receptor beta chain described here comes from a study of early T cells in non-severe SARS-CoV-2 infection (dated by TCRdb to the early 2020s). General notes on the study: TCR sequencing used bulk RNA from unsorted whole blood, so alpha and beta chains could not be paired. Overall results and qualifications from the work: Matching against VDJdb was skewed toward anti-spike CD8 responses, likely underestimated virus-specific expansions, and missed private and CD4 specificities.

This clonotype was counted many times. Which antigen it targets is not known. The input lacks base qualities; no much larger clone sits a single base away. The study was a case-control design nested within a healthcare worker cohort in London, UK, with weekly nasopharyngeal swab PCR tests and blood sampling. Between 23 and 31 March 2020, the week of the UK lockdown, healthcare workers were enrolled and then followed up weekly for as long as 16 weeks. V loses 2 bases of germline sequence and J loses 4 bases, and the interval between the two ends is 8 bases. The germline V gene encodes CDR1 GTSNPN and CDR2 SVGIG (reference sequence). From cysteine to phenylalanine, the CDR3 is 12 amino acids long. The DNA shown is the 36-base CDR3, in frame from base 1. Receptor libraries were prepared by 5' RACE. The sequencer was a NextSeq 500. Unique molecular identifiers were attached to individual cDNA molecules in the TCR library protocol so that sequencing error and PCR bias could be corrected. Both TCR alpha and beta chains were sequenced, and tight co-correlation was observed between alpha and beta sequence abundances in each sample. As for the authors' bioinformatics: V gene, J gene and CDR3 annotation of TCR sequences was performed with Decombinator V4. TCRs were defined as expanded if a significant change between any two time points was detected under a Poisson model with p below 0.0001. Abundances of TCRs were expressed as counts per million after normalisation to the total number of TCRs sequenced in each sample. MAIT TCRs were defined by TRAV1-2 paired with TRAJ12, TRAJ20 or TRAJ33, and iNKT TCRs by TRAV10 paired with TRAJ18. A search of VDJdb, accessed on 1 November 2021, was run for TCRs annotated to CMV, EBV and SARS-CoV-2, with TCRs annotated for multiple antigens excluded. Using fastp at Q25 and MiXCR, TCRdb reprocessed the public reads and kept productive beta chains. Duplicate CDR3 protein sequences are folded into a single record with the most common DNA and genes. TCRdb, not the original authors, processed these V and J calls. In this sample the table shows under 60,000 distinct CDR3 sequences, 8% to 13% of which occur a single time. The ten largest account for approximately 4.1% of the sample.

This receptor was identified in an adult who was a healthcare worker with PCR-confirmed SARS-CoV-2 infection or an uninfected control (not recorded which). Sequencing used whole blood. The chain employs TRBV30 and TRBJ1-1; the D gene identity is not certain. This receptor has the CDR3 CAWSTGSTEAFF. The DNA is TGTGCCTGGAGTACGGGTTCCACTGAAGCTTTCTTT.